These 27 T cell receptor beta chains came from one sample sequenced in a study of human T cells and chemical hapten exposure. It was unfractionated whole blood from which total RNA was extracted. In TCRdb, the 5' RACE reads were re-called with MiXCR into one record per CDR3 protein. The data hold 130,000 or so distinct CDR3 sequences, with around 4% observed a single time. Every receptor here comes from a female donor in good health.

This clonotype was counted ten times or more. The chain couples TRBV10-3 to TRBJ1-2; 11 nucleotides match TRBD1. The ends lost 10 bases at V and 1 base at J; junction bases unmatched: 5. The CDR3 has 14 residues. CDR1 ENHRY and CDR2 SYGVKD come from the germline V gene. CDR3 coding DNA: TGTGCCACCCGGGGGACAGGGGGTAACTATGGCTACACCTTC. This codes for CATRGTGGNYGYTF.

This clonotype was detected many times. V gene TRBV28 combines with J gene TRBJ1-1; maybe TRBD1 (6 bases). The CDR3 spans 16 residues. Germline assignment: CDR1 MDHEN and CDR2 SYDVKM. V shed 5 bases and J shed 1 base, with 17 bases lying between them. CDR3 nucleotide sequence: TGTGCCAGCAGTAAGGACAGTATCTTCGCGAACACTGAAGCTTTCTTT. It encodes CASSKDSIFANTEAFF.

This clonotype has at least ten counts. The junction departs from the called germline gene at one end, perhaps through a read error. The rearrangement joins TRBV12-3 or TRBV12-4 to TRBJ2-2; D might be TRBD1 (6 bases). The CDR3 extends over 16 amino acids. As DNA, the CDR3 is TGTGCCAGCACTTTAAATCAGGGACACAAAACCGGGGAGCTGTTTTTT. Its translation is CASTLNQGHKTGELFF.

This clonotype has at least ten counts. This sequence joins TRBV5-1 and TRBJ2-7; the D is unclear. V was trimmed by 0 bases and J by 3 bases, leaving 13 bases between them. The CDR3 spans 15 residues. Per germline, CDR1 SGHRS and CDR2 YFSETQ. The CDR3 DNA follows: TGCGCCAGCAGCTTGGCCTTGGCAGCAAGCTACGAGCAGTACTTC. It is translated as CASSLALAASYEQYF.

This clonotype has at least ten counts. This chain connects TRBV4-2 to TRBJ2-3; 7 bases line up with TRBD1. The CDR3 is 17 residues long. Germline V gene sequence: CDR1 LGHNA, CDR2 YNFKEQ. J lost 11 bases, V lost 0 bases, and 17 bases had no gene match. CDR3 sequence: CASSQDHRGIGGGGQYF. The CDR3 nucleotides read TGTGCCAGCAGCCAAGATCACAGGGGAATTGGAGGTGGGGGGCAGTATTTT.

Ten or more counts support this clonotype. V usage is TRBV5-1 and J usage is TRBJ2-7; weak D call: TRBD1 (6 bases). The V end was cut by 0 bases, the J end by 0 bases, with 13 bases between. Germline assignment: CDR1 SGHRS and CDR2 YFSETQ. This CDR3 has 16 residues. The chain's CDR3 is CASSLAGQWSSYEQYF. The CDR3 DNA is TGCGCCAGCAGCTTGGCCGGACAGTGGAGCTCCTACGAGCAGTACTTC. The whole variable domain, remainder taken from reference TRBV5-1 and TRBJ2-7, is KAGVTQTPRYLIKTRGQQVTLSCSPISGHRSVSWYQQTPGQGLQFLFEYFSETQRNKGNFPGRFSGRQFSNSRSEMNVSTLELGDSALYLCASSLAGQWSSYEQYFGPGTRLTVT.

In this sample, this clonotype turned up many times. This chain uses TRBV7-2 with TRBJ1-1, with TRBD1 identical over 7 bases. The CDR3 length is 15 residues. From germline, CDR1 is SGHTA and CDR2 FQGNSA. The trim removed 3 bases at V and 0 bases at J, leaving 4 bases unmatched. DNA of the CDR3: TGTGCCAGCAGCTTGTCGGGACAGATGAACACTGAAGCTTTCTTT. Its protein is CASSLSGQMNTEAFF. Drawing the rest from reference TRBV7-2 and TRBJ1-1, the complete variable domain is GAGVSQSPSNKVTEKGKDVELRCDPISGHTALYWYRQSLGQGLEFLIYFQGNSAPDKSGLPSDRFSAERTGGSVSTLTIQRTQQEDSAVYLCASSLSGQMNTEAFFGQGTRLTVV.

This clonotype was seen many times. The gene calls are TRBV2 and TRBJ2-3, with TRBD2 as a possible D gene (5 bases). This CDR3 region has 11 residues. Germline V gene lookup returns CDR1 SNHLY and CDR2 FYNNEI. V was cut by 4 bases and J by 10 bases, with 9 bases left in between. The CDR3 DNA follows: TGTGCCAGCAGTGGGGAGCATCCGCAGTATTTT. It specifies CASSGEHPQYF.

This clonotype showed up many times. V usage is TRBV7-8 and J usage is TRBJ1-4; 7 nucleotides line up with TRBD1. The germline V gene has CDR1 SGHVS and CDR2 FQNEAQ. V dropped 5 bases and J dropped 6; count of bases not matched to a gene: 3. CDR3 length equals 13 residues. Here the CDR3 DNA reads TGTGCCAGCAGCCCAGGGGGTGATGAAAAACTGTTTTTT. Protein product: CASSPGGDEKLFF. The complete variable domain, with remaining parts taken from reference TRBV7-8 and TRBJ1-4, reads GAGVSQSPRYKVAKRGQDVALRCDPISGHVSLFWYQQALGQGPEFLTYFQNEAQLDKSGLPSDRFFAERPEGSVSTLKIQRTQQEDSAVYLCASSPGGDEKLFFGSGTQLSVL.

This clonotype was observed at least ten times. J is TRBJ2-3 and V is TRBV3-1, with D possibly TRBD2 on 6 matching bases. Trimming pared 4 bases from V and 0 bases from J, leaving 14 bases between. CDR3 length: 16 amino acids. Germline CDR1 reads LGHDT; CDR2 reads YNNKEL (reference sequence). CDR3 nucleotides: TGTGCCAGCAGCCCCTTGGGGGGTCCTAGCACAGATACGCAGTATTTT. Translation gives CASSPLGGPSTDTQYF.

The V call is TRBV6-1, the J call TRBJ2-7; D call uncertain. This CDR3 is 12 amino acids long. Germline lookup yields CDR1 MNHNS and CDR2 SASEGT. V was cut by 1 base and J by 5 bases, with 6 bases left in between. The CDR3 DNA reads TGTGCCAGCAGTGAAGATACCCACGAGCAGTACTTC. Its protein is CASSEDTHEQYF.

This chain connects TRBV19 to TRBJ2-3, with D tentatively TRBD1 or TRBD2 (6 bases each). Germline values: CDR1 LNHDA, CDR2 SQIVND (reference sequence). This CDR3 is built from 16 residues. V lost 3 bases, J lost 4 bases, and 17 bases lay in between. The CDR3 spells CASSIVGIGGADTQYF. The CDR3 DNA is TGTGCCAGTAGTATCGTCGGTATCGGGGGCGCAGATACGCAGTATTTT.

This clonotype was seen at least ten times. The chain employs TRBV7-2 and TRBJ2-5; TRBD1 agrees at 11 bases. The germline gives CDR1 SGHTA, CDR2 FQGNSA. This CDR3 has 18 amino acids. J was trimmed by 9 bases and V by 5 bases; bases with no gene match: 20. The CDR3 region has the DNA TGTGCCAGCAGCCTAAGGCCGACCGGGACAGGGGGTATTAGGGCCCAGTACTTC. This gives the protein CASSLRPTGTGGIRAQYF.

This clonotype was observed at least ten times. V usage is TRBV5-1 and J usage is TRBJ1-1, with D maybe TRBD1 (6 bases). Germline values: CDR1 SGHRS, CDR2 YFSETQ. The CDR3 runs 15 residues. V lost 0 bases and J lost 0, with 9 bases in between. CDR3 coding DNA: TGCGCCAGCAGCTTGGCAGCAGGGGTGAACACTGAAGCTTTCTTT. Its protein product is CASSLAAGVNTEAFF.

This clonotype was detected ten times or more. The chain recombines TRBV20-1 with TRBJ1-1, with 10 bases that match TRBD1. Trimming at V came to 6 bases and at J to 0 bases, leaving 10 bases not matched to a gene. This CDR3 comprises 16 residues. CDR1 DFQATT and CDR2 SNEGSKA come from the germline V gene (reference sequence). The DNA for the CDR3 is TGCAGTGCGGGCCGGACAGGGGGTATCTTGAACACTGAAGCTTTCTTT. This gives the protein CSAGRTGGILNTEAFF.

This clonotype was counted at least ten times. V is TRBV29-1 and J is TRBJ2-3; 7 nucleotides line up with TRBD1. V lost 1 base and J lost 4; bases outside the gene matches: 2. CDR1 and CDR2 (germline): SQVTM, ANQGSEA. CDR3 length: 13 residues. The CDR3 reads CSVEVQGADTQYF. Written as DNA, the CDR3 is TGCAGCGTTGAAGTGCAGGGGGCAGATACGCAGTATTTT.

A few counts support this clonotype. The chain combines TRBV2 with TRBJ2-3, with D possibly TRBD2 on 6 matching bases. V was shortened by 4 bases and J by 0 bases, with 14 bases between the two germline ends. CDR1 is SNHLY, CDR2 FYNNEI, per germline. The CDR3 is 16 residues long. CDR3 loop: CASSVFSGLSTDTQYF. The CDR3, as DNA: TGTGCCAGCAGTGTGTTTAGCGGACTGAGCACAGATACGCAGTATTTT. Combining the CDR3 with reference TRBV2 and TRBJ2-3 gives the whole variable domain EPEVTQTPSHQVTQMGQEVILRCVPISNHLYFYWYRQILGQKVEFLVSFYNNEISEKSEIFDDQFSVERPDGSNFTLKIRSTKLEDSAMYFCASSVFSGLSTDTQYFGPGTRLTVL.

J is TRBJ1-2 and V is TRBV5-4; possibly TRBD1 for D (5 bases). V was trimmed by 5 bases and J by 4 bases, leaving 18 bases between them. Germline V gene data show CDR1 as SGHNT and CDR2 as YYREEE (reference sequence). This CDR3 is 15 amino acids long. The CDR3: CASRPQGSRPYGYTF. CDR3 coding DNA: TGTGCCAGCAGGCCTCAGGGCAGCCGTCCCTATGGCTACACCTTC.

J is TRBJ1-2 and V is TRBV12-3 or TRBV12-4, with D maybe TRBD1 (6 bases). CDR3 length: 15 amino acids. V was pared by 2 bases and J by 4 bases, with 14 bases between. CDR3 nucleotides: TGTGCCAGCAGTTTAAACCAGGGGTTTTCCTATGGCTACACCTTC. Its protein product is CASSLNQGFSYGYTF.

Many counts were recorded for this clonotype. V gene TRBV7-2 combines with J gene TRBJ2-3; D not certain. Trimming removed 3 bases from V and 1 base from J, with 5 bases in between. Per the germline V gene, CDR1 is SGHTA and CDR2 is FQGNSA. The CDR3 extends over 13 amino acids. CDR3 DNA: TGTGCCAGCAGCTTCAAGGGCACAGATACGCAGTATTTT. It translates to CASSFKGTDTQYF.

In this sample, this clonotype turned up many times. The V call is TRBV12-3 or TRBV12-4, the J call TRBJ2-3, with D uncertain. V lost 2 bases, J lost 3 bases, and 9 bases lay in between. This CDR3 comprises 14 residues. The CDR3 DNA is TGTGCCAGCAGTTTACTTGTCAGTACAGATACGCAGTATTTT. It yields the protein CASSLLVSTDTQYF.

This clonotype was found many times. The chain couples TRBV7-9 to TRBJ1-2; the match to TRBD1 covers 8 bases. This CDR3 is 14 amino acids long. J lost 4 bases, V lost 6 bases, and 7 bases had no gene match. Germline V gene sequence: CDR1 SEHNR, CDR2 FQNEAQ (reference sequence). The CDR3 region is CASSWTGPPYGYTF. The CDR3 DNA follows: TGTGCCAGCAGTTGGACAGGGCCCCCCTATGGCTACACCTTC.

This clonotype was recorded at least ten times. This sequence joins TRBV5-1 and TRBJ2-1, with D tentatively TRBD1 (7 bases). V was cut by 0 bases and J by 8 bases, with 15 bases left in between. Germline V gene sequence: CDR1 SGHRS, CDR2 YFSETQ. The CDR3 sequence is 15 residues long. The CDR3 loop is CASSLVQGGTDEQFF. The CDR3 nucleotides read TGCGCCAGCAGCTTGGTTCAGGGGGGTACAGATGAGCAGTTCTTC.

This clonotype occurred a few times. This chain joins TRBV18 and TRBJ2-5; 8 positions match TRBD1. Germline V gene lookup returns CDR1 KGHSH and CDR2 LQKENI. The V and J ends lost 3 bases and 2 bases, in that order; junction bases with no gene match: 8. The CDR3 runs 16 residues. CDR3 protein: CASSPYGQGPQETQYF. DNA for the CDR3: TGTGCCAGCTCACCCTACGGACAGGGCCCTCAAGAGACCCAGTACTTC.

This clonotype appeared many times. V is TRBV12-3 or TRBV12-4 and J is TRBJ2-7; 8 bases line up with TRBD1. With V trimmed by 5 bases and J by 5 bases, 11 bases remained unmatched. The CDR3 is 15 residues long. This CDR3 is CASSLRTGRIDEQYF. DNA of the CDR3: TGTGCCAGCAGTCTCCGGACAGGGAGGATAGACGAGCAGTACTTC.

This clonotype was seen at least ten times. The CDR3, as DNA: TGCGCCAGCAGCTTGGTACCAGGGCTGTACGAGCAGTACTTC. This encodes CASSLVPGLYEQYF. The genes are TRBV5-1 and TRBJ2-7, with TRBD1 as a possible D gene (5 bases). The CDR3 runs 14 residues. Trimming stripped 0 bases from V and 4 bases from J, with 11 bases between. Per the germline V gene, CDR1 is SGHRS and CDR2 is YFSETQ.

This clonotype was counted many times. The chain couples TRBV20-1 to TRBJ1-5; D is perhaps TRBD1 (6 bases). The CDR3 spans 16 residues. Germline V gene sequence: CDR1 DFQATT, CDR2 SNEGSKA (reference sequence). V was trimmed by 3 bases and J by 0 bases, leaving 15 bases between them. The DNA for the CDR3 is TGCAGTGCTAGGGATTCGGGGGGCCTTAGCAATCAGCCCCAGCATTTT. Translation gives CSARDSGGLSNQPQHF.